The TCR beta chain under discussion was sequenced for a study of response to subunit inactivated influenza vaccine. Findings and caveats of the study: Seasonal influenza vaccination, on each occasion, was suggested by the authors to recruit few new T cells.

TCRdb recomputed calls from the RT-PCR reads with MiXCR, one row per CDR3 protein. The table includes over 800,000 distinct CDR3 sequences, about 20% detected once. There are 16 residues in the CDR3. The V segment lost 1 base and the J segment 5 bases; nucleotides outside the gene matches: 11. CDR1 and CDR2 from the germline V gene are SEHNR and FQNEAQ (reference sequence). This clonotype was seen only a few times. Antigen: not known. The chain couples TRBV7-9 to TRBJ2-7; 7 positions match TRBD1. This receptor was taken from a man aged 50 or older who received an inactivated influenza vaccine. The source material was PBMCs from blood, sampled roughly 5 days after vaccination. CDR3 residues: CASSLEPGGIVNEQYF. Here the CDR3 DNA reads TGTGCCAGCAGCTTAGAGCCAGGGGGAATAGTCAACGAGCAGTACTTC.